Below, 28 T cell receptor beta chains from the same sample are listed, as sequenced in a study of Graves' ophthalmopathy and Graves' hyperthyroidism. The TCR beta CDR3 regions underwent amplification from RNA transcripts. HTBI primers were used in a first-round RT-PCR, which preceded a second-round multiplex PCR. TCRdb used MiXCR to reprocess the multiplex PCR reads, holding one entry per CDR3 protein. This table holds fewer than 250,000 distinct CDR3 sequences, over 25% found once. Sequences were obtained from peripheral blood. All receptors come from a man aged 50 to 60 with Graves' ophthalmopathy.

Many counts were recorded for this clonotype. The V and J genes are TRBV27 and TRBJ1-2; tentative D call: TRBD1 (5 bases). The CDR3 loop spans 15 amino acids. V gave up 2 bases and J gave up 7 bases, with 17 bases separating them. Germline V gene lookup returns CDR1 MNHEY and CDR2 SMNVEV (reference sequence). CDR3 sequence reads: CASSLERTFSSGYTF. As DNA, the CDR3 is TGTGCCAGCAGTTTAGAACGGACATTTTCCAGTGGCTACACCTTC.

A remark on this clonotype: One junction end disagrees with the germline gene, perhaps due to a read error. The chain recombines TRBV14 with TRBJ2-7, with a possible D match to TRBD2 (6 bases). This CDR3 is built from 13 residues. Per germline, CDR1 SGHDN and CDR2 FVKESK. DNA for the CDR3: TGTGCCAGCAGCTTACTTCCGGGACTTCTTCGTCACTTC. Encoded protein: CASSLLPGLLRHF.

This clonotype was observed many times. V usage is TRBV6-1 and J usage is TRBJ2-4, with 7 bases aligning to TRBD1. Per germline, CDR1 MNHNS and CDR2 SASEGT. The J segment lost 6 bases and the V segment lost 7 bases, leaving 3 bases of the junction unmatched. The CDR3 has 12 amino acids. This chain's CDR3 is CASMGTVNIQYF. The CDR3 DNA reads as TGTGCCAGCATGGGGACAGTAAACATTCAGTACTTC.

This clonotype was found many times. The chain couples TRBV20-1 to TRBJ2-7, with D tentatively TRBD2 (6 bases). Germline CDR1 DFQATT, CDR2 SNEGSKA (reference sequence). V was clipped by 0 bases and J by 4 bases, with 19 bases between them. The CDR3 consists of 16 residues. CDR3 sequence: CSARDQRAGLDYEQYF. The DNA for the CDR3 is TGCAGTGCTAGAGATCAGCGGGCGGGACTGGATTACGAGCAGTACTTC.

This clonotype was observed many times. The J gene is TRBJ2-7, the V gene TRBV19; 10 nucleotides match TRBD1. The CDR3 is 18 residues long. CDR1 is LNHDA and CDR2 is SQIVND in the germline V gene (reference sequence). V shed 4 bases, J shed 1 base, and the junction held 13 bases outside the gene matches. Here the CDR3 reads CASSTSGGQGPRSYEQYF. DNA of the CDR3: TGTGCCAGTAGTACCAGCGGGGGACAGGGGCCCAGATCCTACGAGCAGTACTTC.

The CDR3 DNA reads TGTGCCAGCAGTACTTGGACTGATCCCTACGAGCAGTACTTC. This translates into CASSTWTDPYEQYF. This sequence joins TRBV6-2 or TRBV6-3 and TRBJ2-7; weak D call: TRBD2 (5 bases). The CDR3 consists of 14 residues. Trimming removed 5 bases from V and 2 bases from J, with 13 bases in between. The germline V gene has CDR1 MNHEY and CDR2 SVGEGT.

In this sample, this clonotype turned up a few times. The V and J genes are TRBV19 and TRBJ1-6; a weak D match, TRBD1 (5 bases). V was trimmed by 4 bases and J by 8 bases, leaving 15 bases between them. The CDR3 is 15 amino acids. Germline-derived CDR1 and CDR2 are LNHDA and SQIVND (reference sequence). DNA for the CDR3: TGTGCCAGTAGTAACCGGGACGGCCTATATTCACCCCTCCACTTT. Translated: CASSNRDGLYSPLHF.

A few counts support this clonotype. The rearrangement links TRBV28 to TRBJ2-7, with a tentative D call TRBD2 (5 bases). CDR3 length equals 13 residues. Per germline, CDR1 MDHEN and CDR2 SYDVKM. V was shortened by 6 bases and J by 2 bases, with 11 bases between the two germline ends. CDR3 nucleotide sequence: TGTGCCAGCAGCCCCGGGATTACCTACGAGCAGTACTTC. This sequence encodes CASSPGITYEQYF.

The J gene is TRBJ2-2, the V gene TRBV2; 7 bases are shared with TRBD1. J gave up 6 bases and V 6 bases, and 7 bases lay outside the gene matches. CDR1 and CDR2 (germline): SNHLY, FYNNEI. The CDR3 consists of 14 residues. As DNA, the CDR3 is TGTGCCAGCAGCCTCGGGACAGCGGCCGGGGAGCTGTTTTTT. Residues: CASSLGTAAGELFF.

This clonotype was picked up many times. J is TRBJ2-2 and V is TRBV4-1; TRBD1 matches 7 bases. Trimming took 2 bases from V and 1 from J; bases not matched to a gene: 4. The V gene's germline CDR1 is MGHRA and CDR2 YSYEKL. CDR3 size: 16 residues. CDR3 bases: TGCGCCAGCAGCCAAACGGACAGGCAGAACACCGGGGAGCTGTTTTTT. Translating gives CASSQTDRQNTGELFF.

The V call is TRBV6-2 or TRBV6-3, the J call TRBJ2-7, with D perhaps matching TRBD2 (5 bases). The V end lost 0 bases, the J end lost 7 bases, and 16 bases lay between the germline ends. The CDR3 covers 15 residues. CDR1 is MNHEY, CDR2 SVGEGT, per germline. CDR3 sequence reads: CASSYSRRLIEEQYF. The CDR3 DNA reads as TGTGCCAGCAGTTACTCGAGAAGACTAATAGAGGAGCAGTACTTC.

This clonotype was detected many times. The gene calls are TRBV6-5 and TRBJ1-1; D not certain. Trimming pared 0 bases from V and 1 base from J, leaving 6 bases between. The CDR3 totals 14 residues. The germline V gene has CDR1 MNHEY and CDR2 SVGAGI. The CDR3 DNA is TGTGCCAGCAGTTACTCGGAGGCGAACACTGAAGCTTTCTTT. Translated: CASSYSEANTEAFF.

This clonotype has a count of ten or more. V gene TRBV7-9 combines with J gene TRBJ2-2, with D maybe TRBD1 (6 bases). Germline V lookup: CDR1 SEHNR, CDR2 FQNEAQ (reference sequence). This CDR3 contains 15 residues. V lost 3 bases, J lost 1 base, and 9 bases lay in between. The CDR3 coding sequence is TGTGCCAGCAGCTTCGGGACATTGAACACCGGGGAGCTGTTTTTT. Translation: CASSFGTLNTGELFF.

V is TRBV27 and J is TRBJ1-2, with 7 positions matching TRBD1. The J segment lost 5 bases and the V segment lost 3 bases, leaving 9 bases of the junction unmatched. The CDR3 loop spans 15 amino acids. The V gene's germline CDR1 is MNHEY and CDR2 SMNVEV (reference sequence). In DNA, the CDR3 is TGTGCCAGCAGTTTTACCCCGGGACAGTATTATGGCTACACCTTC. Protein sequence: CASSFTPGQYYGYTF.

This clonotype was detected ten times or more. V is TRBV19 and J is TRBJ1-3; the D is unclear. The germline V gene encodes CDR1 LNHDA and CDR2 SQIVND (reference sequence). CDR3 length equals 16 residues. V lost 3 bases, J lost 2 bases, and 14 bases lay in between. CDR3 sequence: CASSIPRGIAGNTIYF. As DNA, the CDR3 is TGTGCCAGTAGTATCCCCCGGGGAATAGCTGGAAACACCATATATTTT.

In its sample, this clonotype was seen a few times. This sequence joins TRBV30 and TRBJ2-7, with D possibly being TRBD2 (6 bases). V lost 0 bases, J lost 11 bases, and 17 bases lay in between. Germline values: CDR1 GTSNPN, CDR2 SVGIG (reference sequence). This CDR3 spans 13 amino acids. The DNA for the CDR3 is TGTGCCTGGAGTGTACTAGGGACCCGGGAGAAGTACTTC. Translated: CAWSVLGTREKYF. The whole variable domain, filled in from reference TRBV30 and TRBJ2-7, reads SQTIHQWPATLVQPVGSPLSLECTVEGTSNPNLYWYRQAAGRGLQLLFYSVGIGQISSEVPQNLSASRPQDRQFILSSKKLLLSDSGFYLCAWSVLGTREKYFGPGTRLTVT.

In this sample, this clonotype turned up many times. The rearrangement links TRBV6-5 to TRBJ2-7, with D possibly matching TRBD2 (5 bases). CDR3 length: 14 residues. CDR1 MNHEY and CDR2 SVGAGI come from the germline V gene. V lost 8 bases, J lost 1 base, and 15 bases lay in between. The CDR3 region is CASSTRDSSYEQYF. The CDR3 nucleotides are TGTGCCAGCTCCACGAGGGATAGTTCCTACGAGCAGTACTTC.

This clonotype has ten or more counts. A read error may produce the germline difference seen at one junction end. The chain combines TRBV9 with TRBJ1-2; D might be TRBD1 (6 bases). The CDR3 spans 16 residues. From germline, CDR1 is SGDLS and CDR2 YYNGEE. In DNA form, the CDR3 reads TGTGCCAGCAGCGCCGAACAGGGCGCTCCGAACTATGGCTACGCCTTC. Amino acid sequence: CASSAEQGAPNYGYAF.

This clonotype was found many times. The rearrangement uses TRBV19 and TRBJ1-5; the D is unclear. The CDR3 covers 12 residues. Trimming took 5 bases from V and 7 from J, leaving 9 bases between them. The V gene's germline CDR1 is LNHDA and CDR2 SQIVND (reference sequence). CDR3 nucleotide sequence: TGTGCCAGTAGTGATCTACAGCAGCCCCAGCATTTT. Translating gives CASSDLQQPQHF. Combining the CDR3 with reference TRBV19 and TRBJ1-5 gives the whole variable domain DGGITQSPKYLFRKEGQNVTLSCEQNLNHDAMYWYRQDPGQGLRLIYYSQIVNDFQKGDIAEGYSVSREKKESFPLTVTSAQKNPTAFYLCASSDLQQPQHFGDGTRLSIL.

This clonotype was detected many times. V and J are TRBV6-1 and TRBJ2-5; D remains unclear. The CDR3 is 13 residues long. Germline CDR1 and CDR2: MNHNS and SASEGT. Trimming took 4 bases from V and 5 from J, leaving 11 bases between them. The CDR3 spells CASSVRTWETQYF. The CDR3 DNA sequence: TGTGCCAGCAGTGTGAGAACTTGGGAGACCCAGTACTTC.

This clonotype was observed at least ten times. This rearrangement joins TRBV28 to TRBJ2-2, with TRBD1 matching over 8 bases. With V trimmed by 6 bases and J by 7 bases, 7 bases remained unmatched. Germline loops: CDR1 MDHEN, CDR2 SYDVKM. The CDR3 runs to 14 residues. The CDR3 loop reads CASSRTGPIGELFF. The DNA of the CDR3 is TGTGCCAGCAGCAGGACAGGGCCAATCGGGGAGCTGTTTTTT.

This clonotype was recorded many times. V is TRBV7-2 and J is TRBJ2-5; possibly TRBD2 for D (5 bases). The CDR3 totals 14 residues. V gave up 6 bases and J gave up 3 bases, with 14 bases separating them. Germline V CDR1 and CDR2: SGHTA, FQGNSA. For the CDR3, the DNA is TGTGCCAGCAGTTATGGAGGTCGAAAAGAGACCCAGTACTTC. This encodes CASSYGGRKETQYF.

This chain links TRBV5-1 with TRBJ2-2, with 7 bases that match TRBD2. CDR3 length: 17 amino acids. Germline CDR1 SGHRS, CDR2 YFSETQ. Trimming at V came to 2 bases and at J to 0 bases, leaving 7 bases not matched to a gene. CDR3 in DNA: TGCGCCAGCAGCTTATATCTAGCGGAGCCGAACACCGGGGAGCTGTTTTTT. This codes for CASSLYLAEPNTGELFF.

This clonotype appeared many times. The DNA of the CDR3 is TGTGCCAGCAGCCGGGACAGGGTAAGCTCCTACGAGCAGTACTTC. This gives the protein CASSRDRVSSYEQYF. This chain joins TRBV7-2 and TRBJ2-7, with 9 positions matching TRBD1. The CDR3 has 15 amino acids. Trimming removed 5 bases from V and 0 bases from J; junction bases left unmatched: 5. CDR1 and CDR2 from the germline V gene are SGHTA and FQGNSA.

In this sample, this clonotype turned up many times. The V and J genes are TRBV15 and TRBJ2-2; TRBD2 agrees at 9 bases. Looked up from germline, CDR1 is LNHNV and CDR2 is YYDKDF (reference sequence). This CDR3 is built from 17 residues. J gave up 1 base and V 1 base, and 4 bases lay outside the gene matches. The CDR3 protein is CATSRGKLAGNTGELFF. CDR3 DNA sequence: TGTGCCACCAGCAGAGGAAAACTAGCGGGGAACACCGGGGAGCTGTTTTTT.

This clonotype was counted ten times or more. The chain couples TRBV18 to TRBJ1-5; 11 bases agree with TRBD1. Germline V gene lookup returns CDR1 KGHSH and CDR2 LQKENI. The trim removed 3 bases at V and 9 bases at J, leaving 4 bases unmatched. The CDR3 consists of 14 residues. The CDR3 reads CASSPGQGATPQHF. CDR3 DNA sequence: TGTGCCAGCTCACCCGGACAGGGGGCCACGCCCCAGCATTTT.

This clonotype showed up many times. The chain combines TRBV12-3 or TRBV12-4 with TRBJ2-7; 14 nucleotides line up with TRBD2. The CDR3 has 15 residues. V shed 4 bases, J shed 7 bases, and the junction held 6 bases outside the gene matches. Written as DNA, the CDR3 is TGTGCCAGCAGTTCGGGACTAGCGGGAGCTCGGGAGCAGTACTTC. Residues: CASSSGLAGAREQYF.

There are many counts of this clonotype. The chain recombines TRBV12-3 or TRBV12-4 with TRBJ2-2, with 8 bases aligning to TRBD1. The CDR3 is made up of 14 amino acids. The trim removed 6 bases at V and 6 bases at J, leaving 6 bases unmatched. In nucleotides, the CDR3 is TGTGCCAGCAGCTCCGGGACAGGCCCCGGGGAGCTGTTTTTT. Its protein is CASSSGTGPGELFF.